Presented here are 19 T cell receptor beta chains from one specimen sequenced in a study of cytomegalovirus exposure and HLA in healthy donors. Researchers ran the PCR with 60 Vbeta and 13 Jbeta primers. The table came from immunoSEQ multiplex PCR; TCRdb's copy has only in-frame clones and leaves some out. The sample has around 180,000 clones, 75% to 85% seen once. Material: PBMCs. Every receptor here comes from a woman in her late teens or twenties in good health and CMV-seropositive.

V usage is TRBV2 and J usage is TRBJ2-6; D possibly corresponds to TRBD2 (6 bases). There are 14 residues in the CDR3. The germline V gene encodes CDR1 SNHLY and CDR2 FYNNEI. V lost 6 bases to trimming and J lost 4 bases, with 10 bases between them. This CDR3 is CASRGLQGANVLTF. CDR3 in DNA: TGTGCCAGCAGGGGACTTCAGGGGGCCAACGTCCTGACTTTC.

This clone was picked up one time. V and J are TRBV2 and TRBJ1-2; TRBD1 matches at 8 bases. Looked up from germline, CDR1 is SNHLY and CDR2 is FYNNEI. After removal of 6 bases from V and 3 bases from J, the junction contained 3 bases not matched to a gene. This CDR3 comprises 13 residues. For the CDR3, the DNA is TGTGCCAGCAGCGAACAGGGGGACTATGGCTACACCTTC. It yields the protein CASSEQGDYGYTF.

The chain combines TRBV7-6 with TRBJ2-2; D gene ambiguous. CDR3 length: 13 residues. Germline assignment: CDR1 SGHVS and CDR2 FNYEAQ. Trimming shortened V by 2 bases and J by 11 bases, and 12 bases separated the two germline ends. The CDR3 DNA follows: TGTGCCAGCAGCTTACCCCCCTACAGAGAGCTGTTTTTT. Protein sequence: CASSLPPYRELFF. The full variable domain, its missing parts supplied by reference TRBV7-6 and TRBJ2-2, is GAGVSQSPRYKVTKRGQDVALRCDPISGHVSLYWYRQALGQGPEFLTYFNYEAQQDKSGLPNDRFSAERPEGSISTLTIQRTEQRDSAMYRCASSLPPYRELFFGEGSRLTVL.

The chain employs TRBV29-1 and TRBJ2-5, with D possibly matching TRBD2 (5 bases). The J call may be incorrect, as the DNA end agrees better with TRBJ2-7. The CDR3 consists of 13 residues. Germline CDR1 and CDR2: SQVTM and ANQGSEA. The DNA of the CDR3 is TGCAGCGTCGAGGGCCCTGGTACCTACGAGCAGTACTTC. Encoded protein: CSVEGPGTYEQYF.

The CDR3 nucleotides are TGTGCCATCAGTGAGGGACAGTCCTACGAGCAGTACGTC. Translated: CAISEGQSYEQYV. The J gene is TRBJ2-7, the V gene TRBV10-3; D possibly corresponds to TRBD1 (6 bases). Between the trimmed V and J ends, which lost 2 bases and 1 base, there was a span of 6 bases. The germline V gene has CDR1 ENHRY and CDR2 SYGVKD. This CDR3 has 13 amino acids.

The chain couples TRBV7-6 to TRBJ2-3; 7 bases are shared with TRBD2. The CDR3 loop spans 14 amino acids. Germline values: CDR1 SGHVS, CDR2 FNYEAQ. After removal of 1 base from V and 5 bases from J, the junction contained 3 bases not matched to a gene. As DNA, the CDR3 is TGTGCCAGCAGCTTAGAGCGGGGCTTAGATACGCAGTATTTT. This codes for CASSLERGLDTQYF. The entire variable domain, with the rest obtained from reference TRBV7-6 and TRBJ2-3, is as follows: GAGVSQSPRYKVTKRGQDVALRCDPISGHVSLYWYRQALGQGPEFLTYFNYEAQQDKSGLPNDRFSAERPEGSISTLTIQRTEQRDSAMYRCASSLERGLDTQYFGPGTRLTVL.

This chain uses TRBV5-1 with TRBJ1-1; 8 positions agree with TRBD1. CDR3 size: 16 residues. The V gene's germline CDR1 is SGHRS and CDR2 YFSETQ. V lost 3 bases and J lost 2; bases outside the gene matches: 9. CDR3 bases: TGCGCCAGCAGCTGGATTCCCGGGACAGGTAACACTGAAGCTTTCTTT. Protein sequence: CASSWIPGTGNTEAFF.

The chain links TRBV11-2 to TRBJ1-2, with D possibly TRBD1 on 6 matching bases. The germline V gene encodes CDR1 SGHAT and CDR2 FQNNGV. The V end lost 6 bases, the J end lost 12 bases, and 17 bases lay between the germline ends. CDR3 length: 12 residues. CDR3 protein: CASRPLGHTNTF. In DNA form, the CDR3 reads TGTGCCAGCAGACCGTTGGGACACACAAACACCTTC. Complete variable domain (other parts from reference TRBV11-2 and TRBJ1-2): EAGVAQSPRYKIIEKRQSVAFWCNPISGHATLYWYQQILGQGPKLLIQFQNNGVVDDSQLPKDRFSAERLKGVDSTLKIQPAKLEDSAVYLCASRPLGHTNTFGSGTRLTVV.

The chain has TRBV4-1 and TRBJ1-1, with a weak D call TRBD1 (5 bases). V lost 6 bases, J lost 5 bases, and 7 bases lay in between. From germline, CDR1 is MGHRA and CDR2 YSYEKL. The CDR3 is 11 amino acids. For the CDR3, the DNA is TGCGCCAGCAGGGGGGGTACTGAAGCTTTCTTT. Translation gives CASRGGTEAFF.

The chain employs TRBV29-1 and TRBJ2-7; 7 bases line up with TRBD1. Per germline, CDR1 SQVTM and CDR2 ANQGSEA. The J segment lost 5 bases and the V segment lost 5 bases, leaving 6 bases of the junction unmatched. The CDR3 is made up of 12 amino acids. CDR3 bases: TGCAGCGTTATGACAGGGTATAACGAGCAGTACTTC. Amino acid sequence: CSVMTGYNEQYF.

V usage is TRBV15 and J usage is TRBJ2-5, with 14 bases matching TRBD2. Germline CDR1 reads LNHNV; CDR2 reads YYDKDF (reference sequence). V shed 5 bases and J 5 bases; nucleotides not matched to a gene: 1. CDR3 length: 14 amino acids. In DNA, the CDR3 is TGTGCCACCAGCGGACTAGCGGGGGGCGAGACCCAGTACTTC. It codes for CATSGLAGGETQYF.

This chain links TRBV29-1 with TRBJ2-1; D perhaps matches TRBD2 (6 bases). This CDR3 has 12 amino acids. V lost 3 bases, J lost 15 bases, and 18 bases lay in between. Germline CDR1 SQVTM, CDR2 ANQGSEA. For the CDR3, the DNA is TGCAGCGTTGACCCGCCTTCGGGGGATTTGTTCTTC. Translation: CSVDPPSGDLFF.

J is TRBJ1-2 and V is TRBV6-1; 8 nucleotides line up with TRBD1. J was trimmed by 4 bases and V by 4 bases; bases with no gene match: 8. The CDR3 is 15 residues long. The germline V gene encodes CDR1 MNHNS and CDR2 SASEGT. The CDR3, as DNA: TGTGCCAGCAGTGCAGACAGGGGTCGAGGCTATGGCTACACCTTC. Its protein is CASSADRGRGYGYTF.

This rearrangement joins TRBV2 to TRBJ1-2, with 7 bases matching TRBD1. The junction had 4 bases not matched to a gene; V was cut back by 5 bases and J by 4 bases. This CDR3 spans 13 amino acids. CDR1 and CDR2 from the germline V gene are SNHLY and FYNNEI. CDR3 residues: CASSLGQIYGYTF. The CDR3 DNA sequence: TGTGCCAGCAGTTTGGGACAGATCTATGGCTACACCTTC.

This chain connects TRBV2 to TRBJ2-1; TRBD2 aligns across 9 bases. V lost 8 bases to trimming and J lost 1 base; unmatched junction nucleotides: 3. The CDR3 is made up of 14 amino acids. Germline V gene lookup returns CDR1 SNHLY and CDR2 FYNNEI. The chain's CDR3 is CASPSGGSYNEQFF. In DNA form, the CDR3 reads TGTGCCAGCCCCAGCGGGGGGTCCTACAATGAGCAGTTCTTC.

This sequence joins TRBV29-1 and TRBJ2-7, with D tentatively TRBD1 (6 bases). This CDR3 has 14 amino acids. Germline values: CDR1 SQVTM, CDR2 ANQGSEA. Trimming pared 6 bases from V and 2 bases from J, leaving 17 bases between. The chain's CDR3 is CSVHGATGTYEQYF. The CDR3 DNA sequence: TGCAGCGTCCACGGAGCGACAGGAACCTACGAGCAGTACTTC.

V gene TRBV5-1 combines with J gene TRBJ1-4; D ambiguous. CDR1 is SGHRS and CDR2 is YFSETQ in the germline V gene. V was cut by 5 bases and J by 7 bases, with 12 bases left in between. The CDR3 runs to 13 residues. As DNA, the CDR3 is TGCGCCAGCAGGGGCGGGTCGGGTGAAAAACTGTTTTTT. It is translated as CASRGGSGEKLFF.

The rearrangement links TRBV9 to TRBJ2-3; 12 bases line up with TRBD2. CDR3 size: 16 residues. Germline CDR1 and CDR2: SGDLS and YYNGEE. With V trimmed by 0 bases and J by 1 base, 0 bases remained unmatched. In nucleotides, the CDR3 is TGTGCCAGCAGCGTAGGACTAGCGGGGGGCACAGATACGCAGTATTTT. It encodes CASSVGLAGGTDTQYF.

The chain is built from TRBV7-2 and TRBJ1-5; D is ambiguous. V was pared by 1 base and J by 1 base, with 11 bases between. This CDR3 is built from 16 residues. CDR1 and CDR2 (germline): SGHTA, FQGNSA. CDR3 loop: CASSLVGGSSNQPQHF. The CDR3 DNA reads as TGTGCCAGCAGCTTAGTTGGCGGATCCAGCAATCAGCCCCAGCATTTT.